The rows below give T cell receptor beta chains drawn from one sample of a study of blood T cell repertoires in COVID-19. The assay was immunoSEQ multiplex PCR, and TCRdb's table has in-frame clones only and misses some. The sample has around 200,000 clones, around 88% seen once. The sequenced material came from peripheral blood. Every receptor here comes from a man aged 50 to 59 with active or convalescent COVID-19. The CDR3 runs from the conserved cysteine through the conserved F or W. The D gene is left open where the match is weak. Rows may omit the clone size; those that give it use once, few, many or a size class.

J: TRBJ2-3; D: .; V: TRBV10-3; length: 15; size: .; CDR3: CAIRGGRAVGDTQYF; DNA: TGTGCCATCAGAGGGGGGAGGGCCGTGGGAGATACGCAGTATTTT
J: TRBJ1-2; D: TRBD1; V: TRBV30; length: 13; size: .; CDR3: CAQTGGGYYGYTF; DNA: TGTGCCCAAACCGGAGGGGGCTATTATGGCTACACCTTC
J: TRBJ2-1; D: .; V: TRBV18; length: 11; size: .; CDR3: CASSGADLALF; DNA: TGTGCCAGCTCAGGGGCAGACCTTGCCCTCTTC
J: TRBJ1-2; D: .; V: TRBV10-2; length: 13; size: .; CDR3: CASRDNTNYGYTF; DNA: TGCGCCAGCCGGGACAACACTAACTATGGCTACACCTTC
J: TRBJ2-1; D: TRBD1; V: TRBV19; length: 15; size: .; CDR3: CASRPDRDPYNEQFF; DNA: TGTGCCAGTAGACCGGACAGGGACCCCTACAATGAGCAGTTCTTC
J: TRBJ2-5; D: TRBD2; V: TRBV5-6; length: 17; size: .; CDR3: CASSLRSGGGGLETQYF; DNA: TGTGCCAGCAGCTTAAGGAGTGGCGGGGGGGGTTTAGAGACCCAGTACTTC
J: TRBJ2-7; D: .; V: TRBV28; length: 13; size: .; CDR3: CASRPRTAGEQYF; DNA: TGTGCCAGCAGACCTCGGACTGCGGGGGAGCAGTACTTC
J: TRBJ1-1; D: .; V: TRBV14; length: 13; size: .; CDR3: CASSLQMNTEAFF; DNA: TGTGCCAGCAGCCTACAGATGAACACTGAAGCTTTCTTT
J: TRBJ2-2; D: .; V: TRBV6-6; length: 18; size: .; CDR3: CASSPQRRGRWNTGELFF; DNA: TGTGCCAGCAGTCCCCAGAGGAGGGGGCGGTGGAACACCGGGGAGCTGTTTTTT
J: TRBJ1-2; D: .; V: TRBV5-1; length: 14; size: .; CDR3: CASSLERRGYGYTF; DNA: TGCGCCAGCAGCTTGGAGCGCAGGGGTTATGGCTACACCTTC
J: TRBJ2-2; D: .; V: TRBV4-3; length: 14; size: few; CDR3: CASSRVRGTGELFF; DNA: TGCGCCAGCAGCCGCGTACGGGGCACCGGGGAGCTGTTTTTT
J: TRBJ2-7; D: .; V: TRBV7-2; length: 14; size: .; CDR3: CASSSSTVSYEQYF; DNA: TGTGCCAGCAGCTCCTCTACAGTCTCCTACGAGCAGTACTTC
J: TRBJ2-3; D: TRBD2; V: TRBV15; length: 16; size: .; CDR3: CATSRGLAGSTDTQYF; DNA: TGTGCCACCAGCAGAGGACTAGCGGGGTCCACAGATACGCAGTATTTT
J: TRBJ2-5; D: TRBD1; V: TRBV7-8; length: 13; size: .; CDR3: CASSKDRGGTQYF; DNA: TGTGCCAGCAGTAAGGACAGGGGGGGGACCCAGTACTTC
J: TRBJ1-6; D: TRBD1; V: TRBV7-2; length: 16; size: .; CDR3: CASSSGRDRGHSPLHF; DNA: TGTGCCAGCAGCTCCGGCCGAGACAGGGGGCATTCACCCCTCCACTTT
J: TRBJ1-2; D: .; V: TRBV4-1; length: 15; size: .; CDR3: CASSQAGQSSGGYTF; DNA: TGCGCCAGCAGCCAAGCCGGACAGTCTTCAGGGGGCTACACCTTC
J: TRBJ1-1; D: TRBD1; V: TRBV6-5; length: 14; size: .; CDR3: CASRADRGVVKAFF; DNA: TGTGCCAGCCGAGCGGACAGGGGTGTTGTAAAAGCTTTCTTT
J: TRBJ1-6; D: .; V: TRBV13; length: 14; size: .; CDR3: CASSLEGGGSPLHF; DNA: TGTGCCAGCAGCTTAGAGGGAGGGGGATCACCCCTCCACTTT
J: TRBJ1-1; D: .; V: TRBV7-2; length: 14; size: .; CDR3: CASSSFRQNTEAFF; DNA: TGTGCCAGCAGCAGCTTTAGACAGAACACTGAAGCTTTCTTT
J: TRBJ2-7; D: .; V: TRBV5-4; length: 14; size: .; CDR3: CASSSLDSPGGQYF; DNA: TGTGCCAGCAGCTCCCTGGACAGCCCTGGAGGCCAGTACTTC
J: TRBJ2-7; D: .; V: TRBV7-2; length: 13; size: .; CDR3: CASSFTGYYEQYF; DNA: TGTGCCAGCAGCTTCACAGGATACTACGAGCAGTACTTC
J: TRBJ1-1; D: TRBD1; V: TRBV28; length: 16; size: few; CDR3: CASSLQLGQGNTEAFF; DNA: TGTGCCAGCAGTTTACAGCTAGGACAGGGGAACACTGAAGCTTTCTTT
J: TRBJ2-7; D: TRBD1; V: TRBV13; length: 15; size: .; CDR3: CASSSPGTVSYEQYF; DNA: TGTGCCAGCAGCTCCCCCGGGACAGTCTCCTACGAGCAGTACTTC
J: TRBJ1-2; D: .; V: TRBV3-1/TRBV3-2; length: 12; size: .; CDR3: CASRTTRGGYTF; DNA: TGTGCCAGCAGAACAACCCGAGGTGGCTACACCTTC
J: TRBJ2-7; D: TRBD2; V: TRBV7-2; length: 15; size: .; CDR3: CASSPRLAGAYEQYF; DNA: TGTGCCAGCAGCCCCAGACTAGCGGGGGCCTACGAGCAGTACTTC
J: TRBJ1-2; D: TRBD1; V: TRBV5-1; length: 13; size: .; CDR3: CASSTRDRWGYTF; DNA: TGCGCCAGCAGCACCCGGGACAGGTGGGGCTACACCTTC
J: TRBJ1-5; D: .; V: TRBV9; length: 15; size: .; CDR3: CASSVAGARNQPQHF; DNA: TGTGCCAGCAGCGTAGCTGGGGCTCGGAATCAGCCCCAGCATTTT
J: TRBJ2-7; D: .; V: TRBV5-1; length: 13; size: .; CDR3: CASSLERAYEQYF; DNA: TGCGCCAGCAGCTTGGAGCGGGCGTACGAGCAGTACTTC
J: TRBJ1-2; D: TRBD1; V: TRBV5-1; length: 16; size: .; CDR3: CASSPGDRTNNYGYTF; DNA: TGCGCCAGCAGCCCGGGGGACAGAACTAATAACTATGGCTACACCTTC
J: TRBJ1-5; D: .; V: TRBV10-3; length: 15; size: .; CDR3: CAISEGGAGNQPQHF; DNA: TGTGCCATCAGTGAGGGGGGGGCTGGCAATCAGCCCCAGCATTTT
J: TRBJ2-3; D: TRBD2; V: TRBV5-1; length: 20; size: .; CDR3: CASSSKVPGLAGGRGDTQYF; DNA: TGCGCCAGCAGCTCAAAAGTCCCGGGACTAGCGGGAGGCCGGGGGGATACGCAGTATTTT
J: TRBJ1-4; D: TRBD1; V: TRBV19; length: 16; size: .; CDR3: CASSSGTGLPNEKLFF; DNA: TGTGCCAGTAGCTCCGGGACAGGGCTGCCTAATGAAAAACTGTTTTTT
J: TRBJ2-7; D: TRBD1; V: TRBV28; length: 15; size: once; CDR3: CASAHRDRGVYEQYF; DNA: TGTGCCAGCGCCCACCGGGACAGGGGGGTCTACGAGCAGTACTTC
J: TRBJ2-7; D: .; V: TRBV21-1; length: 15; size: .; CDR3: CASSKSCGRAYEQYF; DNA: TGTGCCAGCAGCAAATCCTGCGGGAGGGCCTACGAGCAGTACTTC
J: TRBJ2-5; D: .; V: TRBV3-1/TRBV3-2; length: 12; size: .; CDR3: CAVGRVGETQYF; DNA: TGTGCCGTCGGGCGGGTAGGGGAGACCCAGTACTTC
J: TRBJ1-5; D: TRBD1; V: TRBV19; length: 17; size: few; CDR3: CASHSGQGLGLDQPQHF; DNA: TGTGCCAGTCACTCGGGACAGGGGCTTGGGTTGGATCAGCCCCAGCATTTT
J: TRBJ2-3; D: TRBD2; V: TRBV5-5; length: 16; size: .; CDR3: CASSLASGALGDTQYF; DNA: TGTGCCAGCAGCTTGGCTAGCGGGGCCCTAGGGGATACGCAGTATTTT
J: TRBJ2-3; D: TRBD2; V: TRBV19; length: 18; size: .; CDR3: CASSGGTSGSPQTDTQYF; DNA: TGTGCCAGTAGCGGGGGGACTAGCGGGAGTCCCCAGACCGATACGCAGTATTTT
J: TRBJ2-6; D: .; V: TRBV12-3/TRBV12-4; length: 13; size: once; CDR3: CASRYSGANVLTF; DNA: TGTGCCAGCAGGTACTCCGGGGCCAACGTCCTGACTTTC
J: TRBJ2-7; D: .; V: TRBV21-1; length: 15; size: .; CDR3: CASSSGWGGRNEQYF; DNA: TGTGCCAGCAGCTCGGGCTGGGGGGGCCGCAACGAGCAGTACTTC
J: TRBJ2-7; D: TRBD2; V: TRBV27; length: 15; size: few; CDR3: CASRKGLAGAYEQYF; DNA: TGTGCCAGTCGAAAGGGACTAGCGGGCGCCTACGAGCAGTACTTC
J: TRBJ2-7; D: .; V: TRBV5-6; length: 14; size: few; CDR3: CASSLIGKTYEQYF; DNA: TGTGCCAGCAGCTTAATCGGGAAGACCTACGAGCAGTACTTC
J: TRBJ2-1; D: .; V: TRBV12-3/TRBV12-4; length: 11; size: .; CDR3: CASSFEQGRFF; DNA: TGTGCCAGCAGTTTTGAACAGGGTCGGTTCTTC
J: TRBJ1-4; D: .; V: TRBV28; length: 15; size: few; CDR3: CASRPSGKESEKLFF; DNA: TGTGCCAGTAGACCCTCCGGGAAGGAGAGTGAAAAACTGTTTTTT
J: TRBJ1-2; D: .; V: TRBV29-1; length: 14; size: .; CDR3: CSGRGGGHGDGYTF; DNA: TGCAGCGGTAGAGGTGGGGGCCATGGGGATGGCTACACCTTC
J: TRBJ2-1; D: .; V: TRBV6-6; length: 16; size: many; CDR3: CASSYSTGSTNNEQFF; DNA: TGTGCCAGCAGTTACTCGACGGGGTCCACAAACAATGAGCAGTTCTTC
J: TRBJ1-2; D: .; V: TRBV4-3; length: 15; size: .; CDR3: CASSQSTGQSYGYTF; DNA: TGCGCCAGCAGCCAAAGTACCGGACAGAGCTATGGCTACACCTTC
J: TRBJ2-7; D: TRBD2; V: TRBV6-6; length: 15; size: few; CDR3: CASSNPGLGAYEQYF; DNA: TGTGCCAGCAGCAATCCGGGACTAGGCGCCTACGAGCAGTACTTC
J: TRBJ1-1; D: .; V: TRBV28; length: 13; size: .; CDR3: CASSFVTGFEAFF; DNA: TGTGCCAGCAGTTTTGTTACGGGGTTTGAAGCTTTCTTT
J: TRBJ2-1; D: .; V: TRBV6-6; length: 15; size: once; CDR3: CASSYGQLDYNEQFF; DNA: TGTGCCAGCAGTTACGGTCAGCTAGACTACAATGAGCAGTTCTTC
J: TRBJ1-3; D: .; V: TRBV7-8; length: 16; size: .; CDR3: CASSPREGERGNTIYF; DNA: TGTGCCAGCAGCCCCCGGGAGGGGGAGAGAGGAAACACCATATATTTT